This T cell receptor (beta chain) was recovered during a study of OX40 agonist ivuxolimab in advanced cancers. Turning to the study itself: Dose-escalation patients had hepatocellular carcinoma, melanoma, renal cell or head and neck cancer.

The germline V gene encodes CDR1 SGHDN and CDR2 FVKESK. This CDR3 has 15 residues. With 4 bases clipped from V and 4 bases from J, the junction kept 2 bases outside the gene matches. TCRdb's copy holds only in-frame clones and misses some; the assay was immunoSEQ multiplex PCR. The sample carries fewer than 70,000 clones, 77% recorded once. Material: CD4+ or CD8+ T cells sorted from blood, obtained in a trial of the OX40 agonist ivuxolimab. This chain uses TRBV14 with TRBJ2-5, with 14 bases lining up with TRBD2. The sequence was obtained from an adult with an advanced solid tumor such as melanoma, head and neck, liver or kidney cancer. This CDR3 reads CASSRGTSGRETQYF. CDR3 nucleotide sequence: TGTGCCAGCAGCCGCGGGACTAGCGGGAGAGAGACCCAGTACTTC.